A selection of T cell receptor beta chains follows, all from one sample in a study of cytomegalovirus exposure and HLA in healthy donors. TCRdb keeps only in-frame clones here, not all; method: immunoSEQ multiplex PCR. The sample carries 110,000 or so clones, just under 75% recorded once. Material for sequencing was PBMCs. These TCRs come from a human donor in good health. Each CDR3 is given with its conserved first and last residue. The order of the fields is J gene, clone size, D gene, V gene, CDR3 protein, CDR3 DNA. D genes are given only for firm matches. Some rows have no size entry. The others give once, few or many, or a class for an expanded clone.

>TRBJ1-5|NA|TRBD1|TRBV10-3
CAISESRGTGFGNQPQHF
TGTGCCATCAGTGAGTCAAGGGGGACAGGGTTCGGGAATCAGCCCCAGCATTTT
>TRBJ1-4|few|TRBD1|TRBV6-6
CASSWTGYSEKLFF
TGTGCCAGCAGTTGGACAGGGTACTCTGAAAAACTGTTTTTT
>TRBJ1-4|few|TRBD1|TRBV5-4
CASSLVGTGSEKLFF
TGTGCCAGCAGCTTGGTGGGGACAGGGTCTGAAAAACTGTTTTTT
>TRBJ2-3|NA|NA|TRBV11-2
CASSFRQTPTDTQYF
TGTGCCAGCAGCTTCCGACAGACCCCCACAGATACGCAGTATTTT
>TRBJ2-6|NA|NA|TRBV5-5
CASSYDSSGANVLTF
TGTGCCAGCAGCTATGACAGCTCTGGGGCCAACGTCCTGACTTTC
>TRBJ1-1|NA|TRBD1|TRBV15
CATSRGTGGSMAEAFF
TGTGCCACCAGCAGAGGGACAGGTGGGAGTATGGCTGAAGCTTTCTTT
>TRBJ2-2|NA|TRBD2|TRBV29-1
CSVEAGVESGELFF
TGCAGCGTTGAGGCGGGAGTTGAGAGCGGGGAGCTGTTTTTT
>TRBJ2-7|few|TRBD2|TRBV6-5
CASTGTNYEQYF
TGTGCCAGCACCGGGACTAACTACGAGCAGTACTTC
>TRBJ2-3|NA|NA|TRBV19
CASSAGLSTDTQYF
TGTGCCAGTAGTGCCGGACTCTCCACAGATACGCAGTATTTT
>TRBJ2-5|once|NA|TRBV12-5
CASQEVGYQETQYF
TGTGCTAGCCAGGAGGTGGGCTACCAAGAGACCCAGTACTTC
>TRBJ2-5|NA|NA|TRBV19
CASRSTGKQETQYF
TGTGCCAGTCGATCAACAGGGAAACAAGAGACCCAGTACTTC
>TRBJ2-7|NA|NA|TRBV7-2
CASSLAQSTFHEQYF
TGTGCCAGCAGCTTAGCACAGAGTACCTTCCACGAGCAGTACTTC
>TRBJ2-7|NA|NA|TRBV12-2
CASRLGARGRAKVSEQYF
TGTGCAAGTCGCTTAGGGGCCCGCGGGAGGGCCAAAGTCTCCGAGCAGTACTTC
>TRBJ2-5|NA|NA|TRBV5-4
CASSLSQGAQETQYF
TGTGCCAGCAGCTTGTCACAGGGAGCCCAAGAGACCCAGTACTTC
>TRBJ2-5|NA|TRBD1|TRBV30
CAWSVAGRGLRETQYF
TGTGCCTGGAGTGTAGCTGGCAGGGGGCTGAGGGAGACCCAGTACTTC
>TRBJ1-5|NA|NA|TRBV29-1
CSVAPIGNQPQHF
TGCAGCGTTGCTCCTATTGGCAATCAGCCCCAGCATTTT
>TRBJ2-5|NA|TRBD2|TRBV5-8
CASSSGLAGGTQETQYF
TGTGCCAGCAGCTCTGGACTAGCGGGGGGAACTCAAGAGACCCAGTACTTC
>TRBJ2-5|NA|TRBD2|TRBV9
CASSARTGTTIYF
TGTGCCAGCAGCGCGCGTACCGGGACTACGATCTACTTC
>TRBJ2-7|NA|NA|TRBV7-9
CSSSFIGGRSSYEQYF
TGTTCCAGCAGCTTTATAGGGGGAAGAAGCTCCTACGAGCAGTACTTC
>TRBJ2-7|NA|TRBD1|TRBV11-2
CASSTRGQGAYEQYF
TGTGCCAGCAGCACCCGTGGACAGGGCGCCTACGAGCAGTACTTC
>TRBJ2-1|once|TRBD2|TRBV15
CATSRDGRVWNEQFF
TGTGCCACCAGCAGAGATGGGAGGGTTTGGAATGAGCAGTTCTTC
>TRBJ2-7|NA|TRBD2|TRBV7-2
CASSLRSPGGYEQYF
TGTGCCAGCAGCTTACGATCCCCCGGGGGGTACGAGCAGTACTTC
>TRBJ1-6|few|TRBD1|TRBV5-1
CASRFGQGPNSPLHF
TGCGCCAGCAGGTTTGGACAGGGGCCTAATTCACCCCTCCACTTT
>TRBJ2-5|NA|TRBD2|TRBV27
CASSSGTSGGRTGETQYF
TGTGCCAGCAGTTCCGGGACTAGCGGGGGTCGGACCGGGGAGACCCAGTACTTC
>TRBJ2-1|NA|TRBD2|TRBV28
CASRPAGGGFNEQFF
TGTGCCAGCAGGCCAGCGGGAGGGGGCTTTAATGAGCAGTTCTTC
>TRBJ2-1|NA|NA|TRBV21-1
CASPRVPSSYNEQFF
TGTGCCAGCCCCCGGGTCCCCAGCTCCTACAATGAGCAGTTCTTC
>TRBJ1-5|few|NA|TRBV28
CASSFLQGSNQPQHF
TGTGCCAGCAGTTTTCTGCAGGGTAGCAATCAGCCCCAGCATTTT
>TRBJ2-3|NA|NA|TRBV7-2
CASSFSTLTDTQYF
TGTGCCAGCAGCTTTTCGACACTCACAGATACGCAGTATTTT
>TRBJ2-2|NA|NA|TRBV7-5
CVRSPPGHWNTGELFF
TGTGTCAGAAGCCCCCCGGGACATTGGAACACCGGGGAGCTGTTTTTT